The 14 T cell receptor beta chains listed next were all sequenced from one sample in a study of cytomegalovirus exposure and HLA in healthy donors. A multiplex PCR was run with 60 Vbeta primers and 13 Jbeta primers. Only in-frame clones appear in the TCRdb table, and some are missing; sequencing was by immunoSEQ multiplex PCR. The table lists about 150,000 clones, roughly 64% of them singletons. Sequenced input: PBMCs. The receptors were gathered from a woman in her thirties in good health and CMV-seropositive.

This clone was detected a few times. The chain joins TRBV6-5 to TRBJ1-3; D is ambiguous. With 7 bases removed from V and 0 bases from J, the gap between germline ends came to 7 bases. This CDR3 spans 13 amino acids. Germline V gives CDR1 MNHEY, CDR2 SVGAGI. The CDR3: CASTKSSGNTIYF. CDR3 bases: TGTGCCAGCACCAAGAGCTCTGGAAACACCATATATTTT.

This clone has just a few counts. The chain combines TRBV28 with TRBJ1-2; D unclear. Looked up from germline, CDR1 is MDHEN and CDR2 is SYDVKM. The CDR3 has 13 residues. Deletions cut 4 bases from V and 3 bases from J, with 9 bases between. The CDR3 DNA sequence: TGTGCCAGCAGTTGGAATGAGGACTATGGCTACACCTTC. Encoded protein: CASSWNEDYGYTF.

The chain couples TRBV9 to TRBJ2-1; TRBD1 matches 9 bases. CDR3 size: 13 residues. Germline V CDR1 and CDR2: SGDLS, YYNGEE. J lost 8 bases, V lost 5 bases, and 5 bases had no gene match. The CDR3 DNA reads as TGTGCCAGCAGTGCGGACAGGGGTGATGAGCAGTTCTTC. Translation gives CASSADRGDEQFF.

Note on this clone: The junction departs from the called germline gene at one end, perhaps through a read error. The same CDR3 can be traced to other DNA sequences in this sample. V and J are TRBV10-3 and TRBJ1-4; 7 positions agree with TRBD1. CDR1 and CDR2 (germline): ENHRY, SYGVKD. The CDR3 spans 12 residues. This chain's CDR3 is CASRGGDEKLFF. The CDR3 DNA follows: TGTGCCAGCCGAGGGGGCGATGAAAAGCTGTTTTTT.

Turning to this clone: One end of the junction is discordant with germline, which a read error may explain. The chain uses TRBV6-5 and TRBJ1-6; possible D gene TRBD1, 5 bases. In germline, CDR1 is MNHEY, CDR2 SVGAGI. The CDR3 spans 13 residues. CDR3 sequence reads: CAAGGSFNSPLHF. The CDR3 region has the DNA TGTGCCGCCGGGGGGTCCTTTAATTCACCCCTCCACTTT.

This clone came up a few times. This chain connects TRBV6-5 to TRBJ1-1; TRBD1 aligns across 12 bases. The CDR3 spans 15 residues. Germline-derived CDR1 and CDR2 are MNHEY and SVGAGI. The ends lost 2 bases at V and 11 bases at J; junction bases unmatched: 9. CDR3 DNA sequence: TGTGCCAGCAGTTACGGCGGGACAGGGGGCTTTAGGGCTTTCTTT. This gives the protein CASSYGGTGGFRAFF.

This clone appeared a few times. J is TRBJ2-6 and V is TRBV18; TRBD1 aligns across 7 bases. The ends lost 3 bases at V and 1 base at J; junction bases unmatched: 6. Germline-derived CDR1 and CDR2 are KGHSH and LQKENI. The CDR3 is 17 residues long. In DNA, the CDR3 is TGTGCCAGCTCACCTGTACAGGGGAGTTCTGGGGCCAACGTCCTGACTTTC. Translating gives CASSPVQGSSGANVLTF.

CDR3 DNA: TGTGCCAGCAGCCTAGTTGGGACAGGGGTACGGGCTGAAGCTTTCTTT. It is translated as CASSLVGTGVRAEAFF. J is TRBJ1-1 and V is TRBV7-3, with 10 nucleotides matching TRBD1. Per germline, CDR1 SGHTA and CDR2 FQGTGA. The CDR3 sequence is 16 residues long. V gave up 5 bases and J gave up 6 bases; unmatched junction bases: 12.

The genes are TRBV6-1 and TRBJ2-7; 7 bases fit TRBD2. V lost 5 bases, J lost 6 bases, and 13 bases stayed unmatched. CDR3 length equals 15 residues. Germline loops: CDR1 MNHNS, CDR2 SASEGT. The CDR3 DNA follows: TGTGCCAGCAGTATGAGCAGCGGGATTGTAATCGAGCAGTACTTC. Protein sequence: CASSMSSGIVIEQYF.

The chain uses TRBV14 and TRBJ2-3; 7 nucleotides agree with TRBD2. Germline V gene lookup returns CDR1 SGHDN and CDR2 FVKESK. This CDR3 contains 13 residues. The ends lost 2 bases at V and 9 bases at J; junction bases unmatched: 5. CDR3 in DNA: TGTGCCAGCAGCCAAAGGGACTACACAACGCAGTATTTT. Its protein product is CASSQRDYTTQYF. The variable domain in full, with the rest retrieved from reference TRBV14 and TRBJ2-3, is EAGVTQFPSHSVIEKGQTVTLRCDPISGHDNLYWYRRVMGKEIKFLLHFVKESKQDESGMPNNRFLAERTGGTYSTLKVQPAELEDSGVYFCASSQRDYTTQYFGPGTRLTVL.

This clone was counted between two and nine times. The J gene is TRBJ2-2, the V gene TRBV10-1; D remains ambiguous. From germline, CDR1 is WNHNN and CDR2 SYGVQD (reference sequence). The V end lost 2 bases, the J end lost 2 bases, and 6 bases lay between the germline ends. The length of the CDR3 is 14 residues. As DNA, the CDR3 is TGCGCCAGCAGTGAGGCCGGTAACACCGGGGAGCTGTTTTTT. It translates to CASSEAGNTGELFF.

This clone occurred once. The chain has TRBV10-1 and TRBJ2-5; D gene unclear. The germline CDR1 and CDR2 sequences are WNHNN and SYGVQD (reference sequence). V was cut by 10 bases and J by 5 bases, with 14 bases left in between. The CDR3 loop spans 12 amino acids. Here the CDR3 reads CANDGLTETQYF. The CDR3 DNA follows: TGCGCCAACGACGGGTTAACGGAGACCCAGTACTTC.

The J gene is TRBJ2-7, the V gene TRBV29-1; the match to TRBD1 covers 8 bases. This CDR3 is built from 14 residues. CDR1 and CDR2 from the germline V gene are SQVTM and ANQGSEA. Trimming at V came to 6 bases and at J to 0 bases, leaving 7 bases not matched to a gene. The CDR3 region has the DNA TGCAGCGTGATAGGGACAGGAGTCTCCTACGAGCAGTACTTC. Translating gives CSVIGTGVSYEQYF.

The chain uses TRBV9 and TRBJ2-6; the D gene is possibly TRBD1 (6 bases). CDR1 and CDR2 from the germline V gene are SGDLS and YYNGEE. The CDR3 is 18 amino acids. V dropped 3 bases and J dropped 0 bases, with 16 bases sitting between them. The CDR3 sequence: CASSAKQGTGSGANVLTF. CDR3 coding DNA: TGTGCCAGCAGCGCAAAACAGGGCACAGGCTCTGGGGCCAACGTCCTGACTTTC.